The rows below give T cell receptor beta chains drawn from one sample of a study of blood T cell repertoires in COVID-19. Assay used: immunoSEQ multiplex PCR; TCRdb lists only in-frame clones, some missing. The sample has 200,000 to 300,000 clones, approximately 90% seen once. Specimen: peripheral blood. The receptor source for this set is a woman in her forties who had recovered from COVID-19. Both conserved end residues are part of each CDR3. D genes are given only for firm matches. Clone sizes are given selectively: once, few, many, or a class where the clone is expanded.

-	TRBJ1-6	TRBV18	TRBD1	CASSPQDRVGNSPLHF	TGTGCCAGCTCACCCCAGGACAGGGTTGGTAATTCACCCCTCCACTTT
-	TRBJ2-1	TRBV18	TRBD2	CASSPASSGEHNEQFF	TGTGCCAGCTCACCCGCCTCTAGCGGGGAGCACAATGAGCAGTTCTTC
once	TRBJ2-7	TRBV19	TRBD2	CASSPPPGRGFYEQYF	TGTGCCAGTAGTCCCCCCCCGGGGAGGGGTTTCTACGAGCAGTACTTC
-	TRBJ2-3	TRBV7-2	-	CASSLGDTPMDTQYF	TGTGCCAGCAGCTTAGGGGACACACCGATGGATACGCAGTATTTT
-	TRBJ1-2	TRBV24-1	TRBD1	CATSAPGQGDRYTF	TGTGCCACCAGTGCCCCAGGCCAGGGGGACCGCTACACCTTC
-	TRBJ2-7	TRBV6-5	-	CASSGGARSSYEQYF	TGTGCCAGCAGCGGAGGGGCGCGGAGCTCCTACGAGCAGTACTTC
once	TRBJ2-7	TRBV5-1	-	CASSRRGQPISYEQYF	TGCGCCAGCAGCCGGCGGGGACAGCCGATCTCCTACGAGCAGTACTTC
-	TRBJ1-3	TRBV11-3	-	CASSSFERSGNTIYF	TGTGCCAGCAGCTCCTTTGAGAGATCTGGAAACACCATATATTTT
-	TRBJ1-2	TRBV30	-	CAWRPPGGTYGYTF	TGTGCCTGGAGGCCCCCCGGGGGGACCTATGGCTACACCTTC
-	TRBJ2-7	TRBV7-2	TRBD1	CASSLGTGPYEQYF	TGTGCCTCCAGCCTCGGGACAGGGCCCTACGAGCAGTACTTC
-	TRBJ1-2	TRBV10-3	TRBD1	CAISGQGLPNYGYTF	TGTGCCATCAGTGGACAGGGGCTGCCAAACTATGGCTACACCTTC
-	TRBJ1-5	TRBV3-1/TRBV3-2	TRBD1	CASSHIPTGVGQPQHF	TGTGCCAGCAGCCATATCCCTACAGGGGTGGGTCAACCCCAGCATTTT
-	TRBJ2-7	TRBV30	TRBD2	CAWSARGTSGRPQYF	TGTGCCTGGAGTGCGCGGGGGACTAGCGGGAGGCCTCAGTACTTC
once	TRBJ1-2	TRBV7-2	-	CASSPRTEDYGYTF	TGTGCCAGCAGCCCAAGGACGGAGGACTATGGCTACACCTTC
-	TRBJ1-1	TRBV5-1	TRBD1	CASSLGRDRVTEAFF	TGCGCCAGCAGCTTGGGCCGGGACAGGGTAACTGAAGCTTTCTTT
-	TRBJ2-7	TRBV27	TRBD1	CASRRDRGNEQYF	TGTGCCAGCAGGCGGGACAGGGGGAACGAGCAGTACTTC
-	TRBJ2-2	TRBV9	TRBD1	CASSPGTANTGELFF	TGTGCCAGCAGCCCCGGGACAGCGAACACCGGGGAGCTGTTTTTT
-	TRBJ1-2	TRBV3-1/TRBV3-2	-	CASSRTTGPTGPYGYTF	TGTGCCAGCAGCCGCACAACTGGCCCTACAGGGCCGTATGGCTACACCTTC
-	TRBJ2-1	TRBV7-2	-	CASTPVADLYNEQFF	TGTGCCAGCACCCCCGTAGCGGACCTCTACAATGAGCAGTTCTTC
-	TRBJ1-6	TRBV10-3	TRBD1	CAITPTGGDSPLHF	TGTGCCATCACCCCCACAGGGGGGGATTCACCCCTCCACTTT
-	TRBJ1-2	TRBV6-1	TRBD1	CASSGTGDPTNYGYTF	TGTGCCAGCAGTGGGACAGGCGACCCGACTAACTATGGCTACACCTTC
-	TRBJ2-4	TRBV2	-	CASSGSGAKNIQYF	TGTGCCAGCAGTGGTAGCGGAGCCAAAAACATTCAGTACTTC
-	TRBJ2-5	TRBV2	TRBD2	CASRATSGRGETQYF	TGTGCCAGCAGGGCAACTAGCGGGAGGGGAGAGACCCAGTACTTC
-	TRBJ2-7	TRBV5-4	TRBD1	CASSPRGQGAYEQYF	TGTGCCAGCAGCCCCCGGGGACAGGGGGCCTACGAGCAGTACTTC
-	TRBJ2-7	TRBV6-6	TRBD2	CASRPTSGTTHEQYF	TGTGCCAGCAGACCGACTAGCGGGACCACCCACGAGCAGTACTTC
few	TRBJ1-4	TRBV24-1	TRBD1	CATSDPGQPVEKLFF	TGTGCCACCAGTGACCCGGGACAGCCGGTGGAAAAACTGTTTTTT
-	TRBJ2-1	TRBV5-1	TRBD2	CASSLEGGRGNEQFF	TGCGCCAGCAGCTTGGAGGGCGGGAGGGGCAATGAGCAGTTCTTC
-	TRBJ2-3	TRBV3-1/TRBV3-2	-	CASSPSAVSTDTQYF	TGTGCCAGCAGCCCCTCAGCGGTTAGCACAGATACGCAGTATTTT
-	TRBJ2-3	TRBV19	TRBD2	CASSTLAGNTDTQYF	TGTGCCAGTAGTACACTAGCGGGGAACACAGATACGCAGTATTTT
-	TRBJ2-3	TRBV7-2	TRBD1	CASSLALNRGRADTQYF	TGTGCCAGCAGCTTAGCCCTAAACAGGGGGCGTGCAGATACGCAGTATTTT
once	TRBJ2-7	TRBV5-1	TRBD2	CASSLAGGQGRREQYF	TGCGCCAGCAGCTTGGCGGGGGGGCAGGGAAGGCGCGAGCAGTACTTC
once	TRBJ1-1	TRBV27	TRBD1	CASSYGRQGSTEAFF	TGTGCCAGCAGTTATGGCCGACAGGGGTCCACTGAAGCTTTCTTT
-	TRBJ1-2	TRBV6-5	-	CASSYSGVGGYTF	TGTGCCAGCAGTTACTCAGGGGTGGGTGGCTACACCTTC
-	TRBJ2-3	TRBV21-1	-	CANRTGGGRNTQYF	TGTGCCAACCGGACAGGGGGCGGAAGAAATACGCAGTATTTT
-	TRBJ2-5	TRBV7-8	-	CASSLHWGDQETQYF	TGTGCCAGCAGCTTACATTGGGGGGACCAAGAGACCCAGTACTTC
-	TRBJ1-2	TRBV5-4	-	CASSLGGGEGGYTF	TGTGCCAGCAGCTTGGGAGGAGGGGAGGGTGGCTACACCTTC
once	TRBJ2-5	TRBV9	TRBD2	CASSVVGGRVETQYF	TGTGCCAGCAGCGTAGTGGGCGGGAGGGTCGAGACCCAGTACTTC
few	TRBJ2-2	TRBV7-3	-	CASSLTSANTGELFF	TGTGCCAGCAGCTTAACCAGCGCGAACACCGGGGAGCTGTTTTTT
-	TRBJ2-3	TRBV9	-	CASSVGGQATDTQYF	TGTGCCAGCAGCGTAGGCGGACAAGCCACAGATACGCAGTATTTT
few	TRBJ1-1	TRBV6-6	-	CASSYRQAQSLVF	TGTGCCAGCAGTTACCGACAGGCACAAAGCTTGGTCTTT
-	TRBJ2-7	TRBV7-2	TRBD2	CASSLGGLAALAYEQYF	TGTGCCAGCAGCTTAGGGGGACTAGCGGCGCTCGCCTACGAGCAGTACTTC
-	TRBJ2-3	TRBV27	TRBD2	CASRGTRSTDTQYF	TGTGCCAGCAGGGGGACTAGGAGCACAGATACGCAGTATTTT
-	TRBJ1-6	TRBV18	-	CASSPTVRAGGSPLHF	TGTGCCAGCTCACCCACGGTTCGGGCCGGGGGTTCACCCCTCCACTTT
-	TRBJ1-4	TRBV5-1	-	CASSSTVATNEKLFF	TGCGCCAGCAGTTCTACAGTTGCAACTAATGAAAAACTGTTTTTT
-	TRBJ1-6	TRBV5-1	-	CASSLDRAGSPLHF	TGCGCCAGCAGCTTGGACCGCGCAGGTTCACCCCTCCACTTT
-	TRBJ2-1	TRBV3-1/TRBV3-2	TRBD2	CASSPPSGSSFF	TGTGCCAGCAGCCCCCCTAGCGGGAGTTCTTTCTTC
-	TRBJ2-7	TRBV3-1/TRBV3-2	TRBD2	CASSQELGLAGGGYEQYF	TGTGCCAGCAGCCAAGAATTGGGACTAGCGGGGGGCGGCTACGAGCAGTACTTC
once	TRBJ1-2	TRBV4-3	TRBD1	CASSPTGGYGYTF	TGCGCCAGCAGCCCGACAGGGGGCTATGGCTACACCTTC
once	TRBJ2-3	TRBV5-6	TRBD2	CASGLAGTDTQYF	TGTGCCAGCGGGCTAGCGGGCACAGATACGCAGTATTTT
-	TRBJ2-3	TRBV3-1/TRBV3-2	-	CASSPGAGLRGGTDTQYF	TGTGCCAGCAGCCCCGGGGCGGGACTCCGAGGGGGCACAGATACGCAGTATTTT
-	TRBJ1-1	TRBV3-1/TRBV3-2	-	CASSQMAGPGTEAFF	TGTGCCAGCAGCCAAATGGCAGGGCCAGGCACTGAAGCTTTCTTT
-	TRBJ2-5	TRBV25-1	-	CASKTVGETQYF	TGTGCCAGCAAGACAGTGGGCGAGACCCAGTACTTC
few	TRBJ2-1	TRBV27	-	CASSLRRRRDEQFF	TGTGCCAGCAGTTTGCGGCGGAGGAGGGATGAGCAGTTCTTC
-	TRBJ2-7	TRBV6-5	TRBD2	CASREASSYEQYF	TGTGCCTCCCGGGAGGCCAGCTCCTACGAGCAGTACTTC
-	TRBJ1-4	TRBV7-2	-	CASSLRGGGRRNEKLFF	TGTGCCAGCAGCTTAAGAGGGGGGGGGCGAAGGAATGAAAAACTGTTTTTT
-	TRBJ2-7	TRBV2	TRBD1	CASSGRQGGLSYEQYF	TGTGCCAGCAGTGGCCGACAGGGCGGCCTCTCCTACGAGCAGTACTTC
-	TRBJ1-2	TRBV6-4	TRBD1	CASSQSGDRANYGYTF	TGTGCCAGCAGCCAATCGGGGGACAGAGCTAACTATGGCTACACCTTC